The 31 T cell receptor beta chains below all came from one sample that was sequenced in a study of T-cell reconstitution after alpha-beta-depleted transplantation in children. As it was prepared, the TCRbeta library received unique molecular identifiers. In TCRdb, the PCR reads were re-called with MiXCR into one record per CDR3 protein. This table has fewer than 550,000 distinct CDR3 sequences, about an eighth appearing once. This specimen was PBMCs, mostly from graft donor cells, taken 180 days after TCRalphabeta/CD19-depleted stem cell transplant. These receptor sequences come from a female patient aged 2 to 10 who had a stem cell transplant for aplastic anemia, so the T cells may come from the graft donor.

Here the CDR3 reads CASSSTTRGYYEQYV. Written as DNA, the CDR3 is TGTGCCAGCAGTAGCACCACAAGGGGATACTACGAGCAGTACGTC. The chain couples TRBV27 to TRBJ2-7; D might be TRBD1 (5 bases). Trimming removed 5 bases from V and 3 bases from J, with 17 bases in between. The CDR3 is 15 amino acids. The germline V gene has CDR1 MNHEY and CDR2 SMNVEV (reference sequence).

This clonotype was seen a handful of times. The chain uses TRBV29-1 and TRBJ1-1, with D unclear. The germline V and J ends were trimmed by 3 bases and 3 bases, with 14 bases remaining between them. Germline V gives CDR1 SQVTM, CDR2 ANQGSEA. CDR3 length: 14 amino acids. As DNA, the CDR3 is TGCAGCGTTGAGGTCCGGGGAGCCTACACTGAAGCTTTCTTT. This sequence encodes CSVEVRGAYTEAFF.

This sequence joins TRBV25-1 and TRBJ2-5; a weak D match, TRBD2 (5 bases). Trimming pared 3 bases from V and 9 bases from J, leaving 14 bases between. The CDR3 sequence is 13 residues long. Germline-derived CDR1 and CDR2 are MGHDK and SYGVNS. The CDR3 here is CASSDSLLEAQYF. In DNA form, the CDR3 reads TGTGCCAGCAGTGATTCGTTGCTGGAGGCCCAGTACTTC. The full variable domain, with the rest looked up from reference TRBV25-1 and TRBJ2-5, is EADIYQTPRYLVIGTGKKITLECSQTMGHDKMYWYQQDPGMELHLIHYSYGVNSTEKGDLSSESTVSRIRTEHFPLTLESARPSHTSQYLCASSDSLLEAQYFGPGTRLLVL.

This clonotype was counted between two and nine times. The V call is TRBV7-3, the J call TRBJ2-5; D call uncertain. This CDR3 is built from 13 residues. Per germline, CDR1 SGHTA and CDR2 FQGTGA. V was shortened by 5 bases and J by 3 bases, with 10 bases between the two germline ends. CDR3 region: CASSPTTEETQYF. The CDR3 DNA reads as TGTGCCAGCAGCCCGACAACCGAAGAGACCCAGTACTTC. Based on the CDR3 plus reference TRBV7-3 and TRBJ2-5, the full variable domain is GAGVSQTPSNKVTEKGKYVELRCDPISGHTALYWYRQSLGQGPEFLIYFQGTGAADDSGLPNDRFFAVRPEGSVSTLKIQRTERGDSAVYLCASSPTTEETQYFGPGTRLLVL.

The chain employs TRBV7-9 and TRBJ2-1; 8 bases are a match to TRBD2. V lost 3 bases, J lost 9 bases, and 10 bases stayed unmatched. This CDR3 has 15 amino acids. The germline gives CDR1 SEHNR, CDR2 FQNEAQ (reference sequence). DNA for the CDR3: TGTGCCAGCAGCTTGCCGGGACTAGATCCGCGTGAGCAGTTCTTC. This encodes CASSLPGLDPREQFF.

The chain has TRBV15 and TRBJ1-3; no clear D. Trimming shortened V by 0 bases and J by 0 bases, and 15 bases separated the two germline ends. CDR3 size: 18 residues. Germline V gene data show CDR1 as LNHNV and CDR2 as YYDKDF (reference sequence). The CDR3 here is CATSRDFGPPSSGNTIYF. CDR3 nucleotides: TGTGCCACCAGCAGAGATTTCGGGCCTCCCTCCTCTGGAAACACCATATATTTT.

J is TRBJ2-7 and V is TRBV28; 7 bases align to TRBD2. Trimming took 5 bases from V and 6 from J; bases not matched to a gene: 16. Germline V gene data show CDR1 as MDHEN and CDR2 as SYDVKM. CDR3 length: 16 residues. The CDR3 loop reads CASSLGEGRKALEQYF. The CDR3 DNA sequence: TGTGCCAGCAGTCTGGGGGAGGGGCGGAAAGCTCTCGAGCAGTACTTC.

V gene TRBV5-1 combines with J gene TRBJ2-7, with TRBD2 as a possible D gene (6 bases). V lost 4 bases and J 5 bases, leaving 16 bases between the germline ends. Germline-derived CDR1 and CDR2 are SGHRS and YFSETQ. The CDR3 consists of 14 residues. The CDR3 DNA reads TGCGCCAGCAGCCCAAGGAGGGTCGGCGACGAGCAGTACTTC. Translating gives CASSPRRVGDEQYF.

This chain joins TRBV28 and TRBJ1-1; D is uncertain. Germline CDR1 is MDHEN and CDR2 is SYDVKM. The CDR3 covers 16 residues. The V gene lost 3 bases and the J gene lost 4 bases, with 18 bases spanning the gap. This chain's CDR3 is CASSFLQGRVGTEAFF. CDR3 sequence (DNA): TGTGCCAGCAGTTTTCTCCAAGGGAGAGTGGGCACTGAAGCTTTCTTT.

The rearrangement uses TRBV29-1 and TRBJ2-7, with 10 bases aligning to TRBD1. The CDR3 runs 15 residues. V was clipped by 7 bases and J by 0 bases; unmatched bases: 9. Looked up from germline, CDR1 is SQVTM and CDR2 is ANQGSEA. The CDR3 loop is CSARTGGVPSYEQYF. In DNA, the CDR3 is TGCAGCGCTAGGACAGGGGGAGTACCCTCCTACGAGCAGTACTTC.

In its sample, this clonotype was seen a few times. This chain uses TRBV7-2 with TRBJ1-1, with TRBD1 matching over 8 bases. The germline CDR1 and CDR2 sequences are SGHTA and FQGNSA. The J segment lost 5 bases and the V segment lost 5 bases, leaving 10 bases of the junction unmatched. The length of the CDR3 is 15 residues. The CDR3 nucleotides read TGTGCCAGCAGCGCAGCAGCAGGGGGCCCGACTGAAGCTTTCTTT. It specifies CASSAAAGGPTEAFF. Complete variable domain (other parts from reference TRBV7-2 and TRBJ1-1): GAGVSQSPSNKVTEKGKDVELRCDPISGHTALYWYRQSLGQGLEFLIYFQGNSAPDKSGLPSDRFSAERTGGSVSTLTIQRTQQEDSAVYLCASSAAAGGPTEAFFGQGTRLTVV.

This clonotype was observed a handful of times. The V and J genes are TRBV9 and TRBJ1-6; a possible D gene is TRBD1 (5 bases). The CDR3 contains 15 residues. V was clipped by 0 bases and J by 4 bases, with 8 bases between them. CDR1 and CDR2 (germline): SGDLS, YYNGEE. The CDR3 nucleotides are TGTGCCAGCAGCGTAGTCGGGGGGTATAATTCACCCCTCCACTTT. Translated: CASSVVGGYNSPLHF.

This clonotype turned up a few times. DNA of the CDR3: TGTGCCACCGGCGGGCCCACAGATACGCAGTATTTT. Its translation is CATGGPTDTQYF. This chain uses TRBV24-1 with TRBJ2-3; possibly TRBD2 for D (5 bases). This CDR3 contains 12 residues. V was shortened by 9 bases and J by 2 bases, with 8 bases between the two germline ends. Germline CDR1 and CDR2: KGHDR and SFDVKD.

This clonotype was seen many times. This chain links TRBV20-1 with TRBJ2-2; possibly TRBD1 for D (5 bases). Looked up from germline, CDR1 is DFQATT and CDR2 is SNEGSKA (reference sequence). Trimming cost V 2 bases and J 2 bases, with 9 bases left between them. The CDR3 runs to 14 residues. CDR3 loop: CSARRTSNTGELFF. The CDR3 region has the DNA TGCAGTGCTAGAAGGACAAGTAACACCGGGGAGCTGTTTTTT.

The V call is TRBV28, the J call TRBJ2-1; D is ambiguous. There are 13 residues in the CDR3. Germline values: CDR1 MDHEN, CDR2 SYDVKM. V lost 2 bases and J lost 9, with 11 bases in between. The CDR3, as DNA: TGTGCCAGCAGTTTACCCAACTTACCTGAGCAGTTCTTC. Protein sequence: CASSLPNLPEQFF.

The rearrangement joins TRBV19 to TRBJ1-4; a weak D match, TRBD1 (6 bases). The germline V gene encodes CDR1 LNHDA and CDR2 SQIVND (reference sequence). The CDR3 loop spans 15 amino acids. V lost 2 bases to trimming and J lost 8 bases, with 15 bases between them. CDR3 nucleotides: TGTGCCAGTAGTATAAGGACAGCCCTGTCCGAAAAACTGTTTTTT. Its protein product is CASSIRTALSEKLFF.

This clonotype was seen a handful of times. V usage is TRBV7-9 and J usage is TRBJ1-1; possibly TRBD1 for D (6 bases). CDR3 length equals 13 residues. CDR1 is SEHNR and CDR2 is FQNEAQ in the germline V gene (reference sequence). The V and J ends lost 1 base and 10 bases respectively, with 13 bases between them. DNA of the CDR3: TGTGCCAGCAGCTTAGACCCCTCCAGGGGAGCTTTCTTT. Amino acids: CASSLDPSRGAFF. Full variable domain (remainder filled in from reference TRBV7-9 and TRBJ1-1): DTGVSQNPRHKITKRGQNVTFRCDPISEHNRLYWYRQTLGQGPEFLTYFQNEAQLEKSRLLSDRFSAERPKGSFSTLEIQRTEQGDSAMYLCASSLDPSRGAFFGQGTRLTVV.

This clonotype was detected a few times. The V gene is TRBV20-1, the J gene TRBJ1-1, with D maybe TRBD1 (5 bases). Trimming stripped 4 bases from V and 0 bases from J, with 9 bases between. This CDR3 contains 13 residues. Per germline, CDR1 DFQATT and CDR2 SNEGSKA (reference sequence). The CDR3 sequence: CSAKDSLNTEAFF. In DNA, the CDR3 is TGCAGTGCTAAAGACAGCTTGAACACTGAAGCTTTCTTT.

This clonotype was picked up a small number of times. The J gene is TRBJ1-6, the V gene TRBV12-3 or TRBV12-4, with 7 positions matching TRBD1. The CDR3 loop spans 14 amino acids. The V gene end was trimmed by 2 bases and the J gene end by 7 bases; junction bases not matched to a gene: 2. The CDR3 DNA is TGTGCCAGCAGTTTAACAGGGGAGAATTCACCCCTCCACTTT. This translates into CASSLTGENSPLHF.

This clonotype was counted at least ten times. V and J are TRBV28 and TRBJ2-1, with a tentative D call TRBD2 (6 bases). V was trimmed by 7 bases and J by 1 base, leaving 17 bases between them. The V gene's germline CDR1 is MDHEN and CDR2 SYDVKM. CDR3 length: 16 amino acids. The CDR3 DNA follows: TGTGCCAGCACCTTTTCGGAGGGTATATCCTACAATGAGCAGTTCTTC. This translates into CASTFSEGISYNEQFF.

This clonotype showed up many times. Its ends do not fully match the called genes, so a read error is possible. This chain joins TRBV20-1 and TRBJ2-1; possibly TRBD2 for D (6 bases). Germline CDR1 is DFQATT and CDR2 is SNEGSKA (reference sequence). This CDR3 spans 15 amino acids. The CDR3 sequence: CSARRRGPTYDEQFF. DNA of the CDR3: TGCAGTGCGAGGAGGCGGGGACCTACCTACGATGAGCAGTTCTTC.

The chain links TRBV5-1 to TRBJ1-6; TRBD1 is a possible D gene (5 bases). The ends were cut back, 0 bases at V and 7 bases at J, with 11 bases in the middle. CDR1 and CDR2 (germline): SGHRS, YFSETQ. There are 15 residues in the CDR3. CDR3 protein: CASSLEVGVNSPLHF. Here the CDR3 DNA reads TGCGCCAGCAGCTTGGAGGTAGGGGTGAATTCACCCCTCCACTTT.

V usage is TRBV15 and J usage is TRBJ2-2; D remains unclear. This CDR3 contains 15 residues. Trimming left V 0 bases short and J 5 bases short, with 10 bases between. The germline V gene encodes CDR1 LNHNV and CDR2 YYDKDF (reference sequence). CDR3 protein: CATSREGMGTGELFF. The CDR3, as DNA: TGTGCCACCAGCAGAGAGGGGATGGGTACCGGGGAGCTGTTTTTT.

This chain connects TRBV5-1 to TRBJ2-5, with no clear D. The CDR3 length is 12 residues. V dropped 1 base and J dropped 12 bases, with 13 bases sitting between them. Germline assignment: CDR1 SGHRS and CDR2 YFSETQ. CDR3: CASSLKGSSEYF. DNA for the CDR3: TGCGCCAGCAGCTTGAAGGGATCGTCGGAGTACTTC. Using reference TRBV5-1 and TRBJ2-5 for the parts outside the CDR3, the full variable domain is KAGVTQTPRYLIKTRGQQVTLSCSPISGHRSVSWYQQTPGQGLQFLFEYFSETQRNKGNFPGRFSGRQFSNSRSEMNVSTLELGDSALYLCASSLKGSSEYFGPGTRLLVL.

In its sample, this clonotype was seen a few times. The V call is TRBV4-3, the J call TRBJ2-1; the D is unclear. The CDR3 extends over 16 amino acids. Looked up from germline, CDR1 is LGHNA and CDR2 is YSLEER. Between the trimmed V and J ends, which lost 1 base and 2 bases, there was a span of 12 bases. The CDR3 DNA is TGCGCCAGCAGCCAAGGGTTGGTGGGCGCCTACAATGAGCAGTTCTTC. This codes for CASSQGLVGAYNEQFF.

This clonotype has only a few counts. The J gene is TRBJ1-1, the V gene TRBV12-3 or TRBV12-4; tentatively, D is TRBD1 (5 bases). This CDR3 is built from 18 residues. V dropped 1 base and J dropped 5 bases, with 23 bases sitting between them. The CDR3 nucleotides are TGTGCCAGCAGTTTAGAAAGGCCACTTCCCAGGGCAGAAACTGAAGCTTTCTTT. It specifies CASSLERPLPRAETEAFF.

This clonotype was detected only a few times. The V call is TRBV29-1, the J call TRBJ1-1, with unresolved D. V dropped 2 bases and J dropped 0 bases, with 13 bases sitting between them. Germline V gene data show CDR1 as SQVTM and CDR2 as ANQGSEA. The CDR3 extends over 15 amino acids. The CDR3 is CSVEQDGLMNTEAFF. As DNA, the CDR3 is TGCAGCGTTGAACAGGATGGGCTCATGAACACTGAAGCTTTCTTT.

This clonotype was seen a handful of times. J is TRBJ1-1 and V is TRBV15, with D uncertain. The CDR3 totals 14 residues. CDR1 is LNHNV and CDR2 is YYDKDF in the germline V gene (reference sequence). Trimming stripped 5 bases from V and 1 base from J, with 11 bases between. The CDR3 region has the DNA TGTGCCACCAGCCGCTCGGGCGGGAACACTGAAGCTTTCTTT. It translates to CATSRSGGNTEAFF.

J is TRBJ2-2 and V is TRBV6-5; TRBD2 might be the D (6 bases). The length of the CDR3 is 15 residues. Germline assignment: CDR1 MNHEY and CDR2 SVGAGI. V was pared by 2 bases and J by 1 base, with 8 bases between. Here the CDR3 DNA reads TGTGCCAGCAGTTACAAGCGGGTGAACACCGGGGAGCTGTTTTTT. It yields the protein CASSYKRVNTGELFF.

This clonotype was counted a few times. The genes are TRBV12-3 or TRBV12-4 and TRBJ2-7, with TRBD2 matching 9 bases. The V gene end was trimmed by 6 bases and the J gene end by 3 bases; junction bases not matched to a gene: 9. This CDR3 spans 15 amino acids. The CDR3 loop is CASSPGLARNYEQYF. Written as DNA, the CDR3 is TGTGCCAGCAGCCCCGGACTAGCGAGGAACTACGAGCAGTACTTC.

The rearrangement links TRBV27 to TRBJ2-5, with 8 bases that match TRBD2. The V gene's germline CDR1 is MNHEY and CDR2 SMNVEV (reference sequence). The CDR3 runs to 15 residues. The V and J ends lost 3 bases and 2 bases, in that order; junction bases with no gene match: 5. CDR3 loop: CASSLVAGSQETQYF. CDR3 nucleotide sequence: TGTGCCAGCAGTTTGGTAGCGGGGTCACAAGAGACCCAGTACTTC.